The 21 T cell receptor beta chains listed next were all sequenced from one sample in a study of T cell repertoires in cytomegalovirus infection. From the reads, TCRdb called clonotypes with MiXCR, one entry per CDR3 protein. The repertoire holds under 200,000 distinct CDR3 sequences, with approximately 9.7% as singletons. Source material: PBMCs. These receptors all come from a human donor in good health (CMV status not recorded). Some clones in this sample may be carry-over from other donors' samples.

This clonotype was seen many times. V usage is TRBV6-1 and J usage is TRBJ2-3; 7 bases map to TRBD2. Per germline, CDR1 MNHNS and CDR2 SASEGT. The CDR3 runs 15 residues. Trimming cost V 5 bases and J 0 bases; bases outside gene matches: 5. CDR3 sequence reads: CASSPYSGSTDTQYF. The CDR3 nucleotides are TGTGCCAGCAGTCCTTATAGCGGGAGCACAGATACGCAGTATTTT.

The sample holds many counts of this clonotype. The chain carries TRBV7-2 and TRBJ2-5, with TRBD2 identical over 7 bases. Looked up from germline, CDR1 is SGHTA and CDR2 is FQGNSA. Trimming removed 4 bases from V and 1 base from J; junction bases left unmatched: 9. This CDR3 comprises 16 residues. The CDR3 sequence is CASSSSAGTIQETQYF. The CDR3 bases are TGTGCCAGCAGCTCCTCCGCAGGGACTATCCAAGAGACCCAGTACTTC.

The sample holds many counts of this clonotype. The CDR3 loop reads CASSSRGAGETQYF. For the CDR3, the DNA is TGTGCCAGCAGCTCGCGGGGGGCGGGAGAGACCCAGTACTTC. The J gene is TRBJ2-5, the V gene TRBV7-8; 8 bases are shared with TRBD2. V gave up 4 bases and J gave up 4 bases; unmatched junction bases: 5. Germline V gene sequence: CDR1 SGHVS, CDR2 FQNEAQ. This CDR3 has 14 amino acids.

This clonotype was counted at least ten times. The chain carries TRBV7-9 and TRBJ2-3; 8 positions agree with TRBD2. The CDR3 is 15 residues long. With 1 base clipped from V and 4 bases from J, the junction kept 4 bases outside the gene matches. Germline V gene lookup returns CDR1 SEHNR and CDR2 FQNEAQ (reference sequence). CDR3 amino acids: CASSLVLSGADTQYF. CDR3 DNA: TGTGCCAGCAGCTTAGTACTTAGCGGGGCAGATACGCAGTATTTT.

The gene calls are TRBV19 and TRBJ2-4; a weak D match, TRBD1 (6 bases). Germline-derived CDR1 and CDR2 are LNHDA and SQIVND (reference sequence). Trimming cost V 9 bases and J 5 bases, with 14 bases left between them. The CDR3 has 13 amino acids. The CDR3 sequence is CASAGVVENIQYF. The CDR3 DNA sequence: TGTGCCAGCGCAGGGGTGGTCGAAAACATTCAGTACTTC. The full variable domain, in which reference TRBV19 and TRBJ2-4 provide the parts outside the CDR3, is DGGITQSPKYLFRKEGQNVTLSCEQNLNHDAMYWYRQDPGQGLRLIYYSQIVNDFQKGDIAEGYSVSREKKESFPLTVTSAQKNPTAFYLCASAGVVENIQYFGAGTRLSVL.

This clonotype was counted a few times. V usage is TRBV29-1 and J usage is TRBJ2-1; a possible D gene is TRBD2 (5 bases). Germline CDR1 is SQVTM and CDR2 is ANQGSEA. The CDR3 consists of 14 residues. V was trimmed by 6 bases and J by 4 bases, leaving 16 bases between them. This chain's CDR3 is CSVVLAHEYNEQFF. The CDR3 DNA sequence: TGCAGCGTCGTTCTAGCTCACGAGTACAATGAGCAGTTCTTC.

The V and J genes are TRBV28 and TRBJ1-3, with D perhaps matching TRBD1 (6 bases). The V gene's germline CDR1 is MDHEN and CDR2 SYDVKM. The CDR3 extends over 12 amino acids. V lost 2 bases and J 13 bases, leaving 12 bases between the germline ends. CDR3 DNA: TGTGCCAGCAGTTTAGAGACAGGTCCTATATATTTT. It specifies CASSLETGPIYF. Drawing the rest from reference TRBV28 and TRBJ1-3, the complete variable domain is DVKVTQSSRYLVKRTGEKVFLECVQDMDHENMFWYRQDPGLGLRLIYFSYDVKMKEKGDIPEGYSVSREKKERFSLILESASTNQTSMYLCASSLETGPIYFGEGSWLTVV.

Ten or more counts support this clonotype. CDR3 sequence (DNA): TGCAGTGCTAAAACAGGGGGCAACTATGGCTACACCTTC. Amino acids: CSAKTGGNYGYTF. The chain recombines TRBV20-1 with TRBJ1-2; 9 positions match TRBD1. After removal of 4 bases from V and 2 bases from J, the junction contained 2 bases not matched to a gene. Germline CDR1 reads DFQATT; CDR2 reads SNEGSKA (reference sequence). The CDR3 extends over 13 amino acids.

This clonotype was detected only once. The CDR3 nucleotides read TGTGCCAGCAGAACAACGAGCTCCTACGAGCAGTACTTC. Its protein product is CASRTTSSYEQYF. The J gene is TRBJ2-7, the V gene TRBV12-3 or TRBV12-4; D is unclear. This CDR3 contains 13 residues. Between the trimmed V and J ends, which lost 6 bases and 0 bases, there was a span of 9 bases.

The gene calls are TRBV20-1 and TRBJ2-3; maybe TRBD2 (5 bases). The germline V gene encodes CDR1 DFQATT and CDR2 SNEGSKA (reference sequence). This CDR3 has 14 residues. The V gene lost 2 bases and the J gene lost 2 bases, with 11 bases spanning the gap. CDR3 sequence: CSARRPGSTDTQYF. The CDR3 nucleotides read TGCAGTGCTAGACGTCCGGGATCCACAGATACGCAGTATTTT.

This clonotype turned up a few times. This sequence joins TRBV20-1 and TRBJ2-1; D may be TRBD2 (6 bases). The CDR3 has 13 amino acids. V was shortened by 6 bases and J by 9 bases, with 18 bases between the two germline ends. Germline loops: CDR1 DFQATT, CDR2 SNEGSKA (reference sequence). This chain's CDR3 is CSASSGYYGEQFF. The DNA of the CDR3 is TGCAGTGCCTCAAGCGGGTATTACGGTGAGCAGTTCTTC.

CDR3 protein: CATSKVNEKLFF. In DNA form, the CDR3 reads TGTGCCACCAGCAAAGTAAATGAAAAACTGTTTTTT. The chain recombines TRBV15 with TRBJ1-4; D is ambiguous. CDR1 and CDR2 (germline): LNHNV, YYDKDF (reference sequence). The V and J ends lost 4 bases and 5 bases respectively, with 5 bases between them. This CDR3 is 12 amino acids long.

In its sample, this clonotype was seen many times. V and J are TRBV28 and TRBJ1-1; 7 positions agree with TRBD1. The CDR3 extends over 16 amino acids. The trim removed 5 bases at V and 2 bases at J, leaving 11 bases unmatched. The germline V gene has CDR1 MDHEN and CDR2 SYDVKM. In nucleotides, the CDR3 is TGTGCCAGCAGTCAGGCCTCGGGACAGCTTAACACTGAAGCTTTCTTT. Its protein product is CASSQASGQLNTEAFF.

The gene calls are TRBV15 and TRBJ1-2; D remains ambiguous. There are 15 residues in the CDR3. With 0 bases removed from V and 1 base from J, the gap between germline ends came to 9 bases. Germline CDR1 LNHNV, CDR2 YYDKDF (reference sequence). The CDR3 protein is CATSRDLNGNYGYTF. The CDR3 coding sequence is TGTGCCACCAGCAGAGATCTCAACGGTAACTATGGCTACACCTTC.

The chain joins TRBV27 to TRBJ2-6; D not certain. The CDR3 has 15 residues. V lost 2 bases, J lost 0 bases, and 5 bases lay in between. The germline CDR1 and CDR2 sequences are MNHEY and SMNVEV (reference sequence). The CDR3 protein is CASSLQDSGANVLTF. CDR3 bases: TGTGCCAGCAGTTTACAGGACTCTGGGGCCAACGTCCTGACTTTC.

The CDR3 loop reads CASSLGLADRGEQYF. The CDR3 DNA reads TGTGCCAGCAGCCTCGGACTAGCAGACCGTGGTGAGCAGTACTTC. The chain employs TRBV7-9 and TRBJ2-7; 8 bases fit TRBD2. CDR1 SEHNR and CDR2 FQNEAQ come from the germline V gene (reference sequence). The CDR3 loop spans 15 amino acids. The V segment lost 5 bases and the J segment 7 bases; nucleotides outside the gene matches: 13.

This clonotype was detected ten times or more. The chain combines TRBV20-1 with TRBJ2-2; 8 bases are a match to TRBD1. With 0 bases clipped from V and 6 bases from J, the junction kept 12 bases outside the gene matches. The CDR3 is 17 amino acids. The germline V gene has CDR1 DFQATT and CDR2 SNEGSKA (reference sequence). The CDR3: CSARDLRETGVPGELFF. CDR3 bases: TGCAGTGCTAGAGACCTAAGGGAGACAGGGGTACCCGGGGAGCTGTTTTTT.

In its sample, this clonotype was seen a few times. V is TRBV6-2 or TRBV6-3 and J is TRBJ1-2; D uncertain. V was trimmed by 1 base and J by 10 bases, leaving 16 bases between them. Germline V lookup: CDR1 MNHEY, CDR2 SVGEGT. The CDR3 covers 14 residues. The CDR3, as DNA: TGTGCCAGCAGTTACTATGGCCCGGGAGAAGCCTACACCTTC. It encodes CASSYYGPGEAYTF.

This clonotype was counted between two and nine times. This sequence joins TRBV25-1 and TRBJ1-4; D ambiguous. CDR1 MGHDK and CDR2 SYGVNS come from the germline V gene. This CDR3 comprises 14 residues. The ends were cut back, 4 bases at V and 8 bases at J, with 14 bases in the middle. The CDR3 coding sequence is TGTGCCAGCAGTGGATCTCCATTTTGGGAAAAACTGTTTTTT. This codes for CASSGSPFWEKLFF.

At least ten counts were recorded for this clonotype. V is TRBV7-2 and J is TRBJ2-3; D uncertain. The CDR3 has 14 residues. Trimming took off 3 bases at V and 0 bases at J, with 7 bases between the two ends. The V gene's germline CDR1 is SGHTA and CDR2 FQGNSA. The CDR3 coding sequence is TGTGCCAGCAGCTTGGACGCAAGCACAGATACGCAGTATTTT. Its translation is CASSLDASTDTQYF. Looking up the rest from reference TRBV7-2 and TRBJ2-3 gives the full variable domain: GAGVSQSPSNKVTEKGKDVELRCDPISGHTALYWYRQSLGQGLEFLIYFQGNSAPDKSGLPSDRFSAERTGGSVSTLTIQRTQQEDSAVYLCASSLDASTDTQYFGPGTRLTVL.

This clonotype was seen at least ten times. The DNA for the CDR3 is TGTGCTAGTGGTTTGGCCGAAATAACTGGAGGGGGTTATAATTCACCCCTCCACTTT. Encoded protein: CASGLAEITGGGYNSPLHF. V gene TRBV12-5 combines with J gene TRBJ1-6; maybe TRBD1 (6 bases). Germline assignment: CDR1 LGHNT and CDR2 FRNRAP. There are 19 residues in the CDR3. The germline V and J ends were trimmed by 1 base and 4 bases, with 20 bases remaining between them.